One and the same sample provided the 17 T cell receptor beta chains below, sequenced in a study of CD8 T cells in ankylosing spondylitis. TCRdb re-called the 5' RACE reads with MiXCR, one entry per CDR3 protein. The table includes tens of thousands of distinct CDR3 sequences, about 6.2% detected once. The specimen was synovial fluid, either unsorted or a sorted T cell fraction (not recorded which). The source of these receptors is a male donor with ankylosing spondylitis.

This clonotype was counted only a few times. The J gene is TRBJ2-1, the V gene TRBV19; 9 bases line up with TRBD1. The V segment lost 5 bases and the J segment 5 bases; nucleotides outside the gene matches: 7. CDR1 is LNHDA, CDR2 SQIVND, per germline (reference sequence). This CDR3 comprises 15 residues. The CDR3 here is CASSLQGAGNNEQFF. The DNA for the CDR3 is TGTGCCAGTAGTCTACAGGGGGCCGGCAACAATGAGCAGTTCTTC.

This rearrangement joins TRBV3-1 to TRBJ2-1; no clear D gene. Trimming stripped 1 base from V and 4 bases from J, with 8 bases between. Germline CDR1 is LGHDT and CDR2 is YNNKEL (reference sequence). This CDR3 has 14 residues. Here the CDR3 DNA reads TGTGCCAGCAGCCAAGTGGAACGGTACAATGAGCAGTTCTTC. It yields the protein CASSQVERYNEQFF.

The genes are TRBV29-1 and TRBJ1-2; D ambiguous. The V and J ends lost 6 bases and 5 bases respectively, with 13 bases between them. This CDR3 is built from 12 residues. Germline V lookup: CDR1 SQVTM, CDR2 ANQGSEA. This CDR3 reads CSVDGLNYGYTF. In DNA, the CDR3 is TGCAGCGTGGACGGATTAAATTATGGCTACACCTTC.

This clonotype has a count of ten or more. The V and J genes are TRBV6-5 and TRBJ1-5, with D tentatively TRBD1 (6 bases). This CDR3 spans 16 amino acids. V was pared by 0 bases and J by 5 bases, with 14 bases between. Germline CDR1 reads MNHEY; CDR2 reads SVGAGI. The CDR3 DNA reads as TGTGCCAGCAGTTACTCTAGGGGGGCGGTAGATCAGCCCCAGCATTTT. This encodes CASSYSRGAVDQPQHF.

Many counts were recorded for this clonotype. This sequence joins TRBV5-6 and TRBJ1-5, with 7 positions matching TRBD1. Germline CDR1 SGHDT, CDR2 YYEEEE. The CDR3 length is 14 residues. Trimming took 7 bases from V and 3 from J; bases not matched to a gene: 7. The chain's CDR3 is CASGRGPLNQPQHF. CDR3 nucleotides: TGTGCCAGCGGTAGGGGGCCCCTCAATCAGCCCCAGCATTTT.

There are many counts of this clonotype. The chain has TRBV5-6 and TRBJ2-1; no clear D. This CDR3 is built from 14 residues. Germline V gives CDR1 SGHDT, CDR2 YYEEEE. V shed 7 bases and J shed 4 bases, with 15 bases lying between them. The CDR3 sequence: CASGRAYQYNEQFF. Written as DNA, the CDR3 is TGTGCCAGCGGTCGAGCGTACCAATACAATGAGCAGTTCTTC.

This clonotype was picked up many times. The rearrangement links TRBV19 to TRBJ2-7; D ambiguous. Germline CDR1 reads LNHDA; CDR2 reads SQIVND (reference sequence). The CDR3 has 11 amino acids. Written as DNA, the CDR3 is TGTGTCCGGGTGTCCTTCTACGAGCAGTACTTC. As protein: CVRVSFYEQYF.

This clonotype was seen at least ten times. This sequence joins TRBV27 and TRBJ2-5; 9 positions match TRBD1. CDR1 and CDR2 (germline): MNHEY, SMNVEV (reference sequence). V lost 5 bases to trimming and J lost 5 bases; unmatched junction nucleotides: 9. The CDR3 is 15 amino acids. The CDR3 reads CASSRDRDRVETQYF. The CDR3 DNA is TGTGCCAGCAGTCGAGACCGGGACAGGGTTGAGACCCAGTACTTC.

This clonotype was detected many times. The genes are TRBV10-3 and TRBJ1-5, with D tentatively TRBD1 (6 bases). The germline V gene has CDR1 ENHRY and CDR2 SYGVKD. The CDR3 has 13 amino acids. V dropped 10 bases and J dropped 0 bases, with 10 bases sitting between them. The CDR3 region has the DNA TGTGCCACCCACAGGGATAGCAATCAGCCCCAGCATTTT. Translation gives CATHRDSNQPQHF.

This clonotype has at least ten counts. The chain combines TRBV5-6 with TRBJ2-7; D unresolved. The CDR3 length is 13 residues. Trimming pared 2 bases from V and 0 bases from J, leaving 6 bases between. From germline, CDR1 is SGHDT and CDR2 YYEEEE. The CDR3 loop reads CASSFPHSYEQYF. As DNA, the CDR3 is TGTGCCAGCAGCTTTCCTCACTCCTACGAGCAGTACTTC.

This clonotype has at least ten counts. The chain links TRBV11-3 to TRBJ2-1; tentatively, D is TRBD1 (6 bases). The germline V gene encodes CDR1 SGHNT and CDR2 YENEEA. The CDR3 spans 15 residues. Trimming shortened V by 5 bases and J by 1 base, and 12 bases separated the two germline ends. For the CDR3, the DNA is TGTGCCAGCAGCCCCAACAGGGCTTCCTACAATGAGCAGTTCTTC. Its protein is CASSPNRASYNEQFF.

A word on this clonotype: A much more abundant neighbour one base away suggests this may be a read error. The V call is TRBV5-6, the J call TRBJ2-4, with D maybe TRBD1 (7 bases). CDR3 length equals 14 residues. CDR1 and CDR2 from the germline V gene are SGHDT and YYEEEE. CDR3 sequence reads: CASSLTGDSNNQYF. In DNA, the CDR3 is TGTGCCAGCAGCTTGACAGGGGACTCGAACAATCAGTACTTC.

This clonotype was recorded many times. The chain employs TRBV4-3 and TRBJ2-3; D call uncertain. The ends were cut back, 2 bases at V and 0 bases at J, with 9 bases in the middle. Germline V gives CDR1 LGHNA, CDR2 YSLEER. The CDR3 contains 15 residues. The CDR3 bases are TGCGCCAGCAGCCAACAAGTATCTAGCACAGATACGCAGTATTTT. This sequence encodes CASSQQVSSTDTQYF.

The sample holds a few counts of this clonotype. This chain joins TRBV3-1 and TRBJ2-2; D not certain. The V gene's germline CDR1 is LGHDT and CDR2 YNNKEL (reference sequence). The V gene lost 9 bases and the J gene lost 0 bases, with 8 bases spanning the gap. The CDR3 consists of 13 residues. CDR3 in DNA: TGTGCCAGTGCCAAGCCGAACACCGGGGAGCTGTTTTTT. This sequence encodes CASAKPNTGELFF.

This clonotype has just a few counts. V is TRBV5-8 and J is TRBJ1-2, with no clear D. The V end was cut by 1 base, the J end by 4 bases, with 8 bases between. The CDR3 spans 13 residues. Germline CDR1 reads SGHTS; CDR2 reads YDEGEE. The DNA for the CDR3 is TGTGCCAGCAGCTTGTTGAACAGCTATGGCTACACCTTC. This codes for CASSLLNSYGYTF.

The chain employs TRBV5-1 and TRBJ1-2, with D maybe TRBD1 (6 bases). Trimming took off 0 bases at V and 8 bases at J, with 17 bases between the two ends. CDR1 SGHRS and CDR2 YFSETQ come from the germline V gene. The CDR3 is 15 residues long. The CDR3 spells CASSLVAGTSYGYTF. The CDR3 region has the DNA TGCGCCAGCAGCTTGGTCGCAGGGACATCGTACGGCTACACCTTC.

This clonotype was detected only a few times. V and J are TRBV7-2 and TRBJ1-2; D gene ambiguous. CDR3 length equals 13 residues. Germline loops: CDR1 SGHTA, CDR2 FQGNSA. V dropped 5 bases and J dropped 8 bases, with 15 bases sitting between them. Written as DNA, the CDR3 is TGTGCCAGCAGCCAACAAGGACCTGTGGGCTACACCTTC. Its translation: CASSQQGPVGYTF. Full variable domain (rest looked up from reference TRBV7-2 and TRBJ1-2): GAGVSQSPSNKVTEKGKDVELRCDPISGHTALYWYRQSLGQGLEFLIYFQGNSAPDKSGLPSDRFSAERTGGSVSTLTIQRTQQEDSAVYLCASSQQGPVGYTFGSGTRLTVV.